The T cell receptor beta chain under discussion was sequenced for a study of a mutant IDH1 vaccine in newly diagnosed glioma. Overall study: With temozolomide cycles, or 4-6 weeks after radiotherapy alone, vaccination was started. Treated patients had a mean age of roughly 40 years and an approximately 60% male, roughly 40% female split.

On this clone itself: Its target is unknown.

The time point was: week 5, during vaccination. A 20-mer mutant IDH1 peptide at 300 ug was injected subcutaneously with topical imiquimod. Each of the donors came in with new WHO grade 3 or 4 astrocytomas that were IDH1-mutant and ATRX-lost. Profiling relied on immunoSEQ multiplex PCR, and the TCRdb table lists in-frame clones only, not all of them. The data contain about 38,000 clones, around 78% of them seen just once; the ten biggest clones take up 5.5%. Overall study results and limits: Overall, 93.3% of patients had vaccine-induced immune responses.

This receptor was identified in a man aged 40-49 years with glioma. Sample: PBMCs, taken from a glioma patient whose treatment included an IDH1 peptide vaccine.

The CDR3 sequence: CASSLRRDAGELFF. The DNA of the CDR3 is TGCGCCAGCAGCCTACGACGGGACGCCGGGGAGCTGTTTTTT. This chain connects TRBV5-1 to TRBJ2-2; D is tentatively TRBD1 or TRBD2 (5 bases each). CDR3 length: 14 amino acids. V lost 4 bases, J lost 6 bases, and 13 bases lay in between. Germline V gene lookup returns CDR1 SGHRS and CDR2 YFSETQ.